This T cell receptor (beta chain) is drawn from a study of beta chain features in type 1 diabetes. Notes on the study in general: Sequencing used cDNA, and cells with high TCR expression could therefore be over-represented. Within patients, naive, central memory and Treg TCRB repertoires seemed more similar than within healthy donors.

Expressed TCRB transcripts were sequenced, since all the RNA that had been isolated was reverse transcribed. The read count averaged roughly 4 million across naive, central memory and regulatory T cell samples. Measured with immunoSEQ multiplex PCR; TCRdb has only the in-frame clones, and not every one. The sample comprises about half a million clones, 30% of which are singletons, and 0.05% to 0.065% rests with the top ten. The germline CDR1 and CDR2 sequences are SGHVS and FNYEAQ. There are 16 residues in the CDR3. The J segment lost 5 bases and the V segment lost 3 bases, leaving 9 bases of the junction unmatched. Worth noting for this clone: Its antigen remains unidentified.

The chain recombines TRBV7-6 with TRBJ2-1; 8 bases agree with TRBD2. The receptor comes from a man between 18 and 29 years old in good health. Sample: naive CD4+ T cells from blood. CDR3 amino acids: CASSFRLARDHNEQFF. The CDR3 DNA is TGTGCCAGCAGCTTCCGACTAGCGCGAGACCACAATGAGCAGTTCTTC.